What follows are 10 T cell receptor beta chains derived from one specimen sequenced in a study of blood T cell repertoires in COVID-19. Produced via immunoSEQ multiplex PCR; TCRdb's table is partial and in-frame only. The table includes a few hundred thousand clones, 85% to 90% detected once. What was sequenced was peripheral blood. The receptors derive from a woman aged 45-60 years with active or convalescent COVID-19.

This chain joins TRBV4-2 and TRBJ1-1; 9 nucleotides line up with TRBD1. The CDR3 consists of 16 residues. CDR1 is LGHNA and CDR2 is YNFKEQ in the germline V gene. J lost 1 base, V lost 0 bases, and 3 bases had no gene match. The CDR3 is CASSQDPGQGNTEAFF. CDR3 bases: TGTGCCAGCAGCCAAGACCCGGGACAGGGGAACACTGAAGCTTTCTTT.

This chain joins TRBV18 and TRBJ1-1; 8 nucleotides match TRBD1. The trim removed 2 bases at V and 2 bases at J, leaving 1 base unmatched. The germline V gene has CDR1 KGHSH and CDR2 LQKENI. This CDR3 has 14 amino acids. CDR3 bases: TGTGCCAGCTCACCATCAGGGGGCAACACTGAAGCTTTCTTT. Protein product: CASSPSGGNTEAFF.

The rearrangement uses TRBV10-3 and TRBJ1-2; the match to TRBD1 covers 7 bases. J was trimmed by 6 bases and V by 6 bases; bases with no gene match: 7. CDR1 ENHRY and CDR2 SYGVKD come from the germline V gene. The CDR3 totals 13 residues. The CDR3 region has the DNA TGTGCCATCAGGGGGACAGCTAGCCATGGCTACACCTTC. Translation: CAIRGTASHGYTF.

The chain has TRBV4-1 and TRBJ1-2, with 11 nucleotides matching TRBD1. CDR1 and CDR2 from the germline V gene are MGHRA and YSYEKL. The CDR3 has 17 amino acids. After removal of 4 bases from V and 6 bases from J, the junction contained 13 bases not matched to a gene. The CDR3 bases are TGCGCCAGCAGCCTCTGGACAGGGGGCGTATCTGTAGATGGCTACACCTTC. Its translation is CASSLWTGGVSVDGYTF.

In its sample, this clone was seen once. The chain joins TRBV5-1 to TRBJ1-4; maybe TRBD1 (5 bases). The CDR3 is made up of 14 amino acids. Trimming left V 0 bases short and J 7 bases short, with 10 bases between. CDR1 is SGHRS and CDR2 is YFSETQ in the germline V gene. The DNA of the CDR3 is TGCGCCAGCAGCTTGGGCGGGGCCGGTGAAAAACTGTTTTTT. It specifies CASSLGGAGEKLFF.

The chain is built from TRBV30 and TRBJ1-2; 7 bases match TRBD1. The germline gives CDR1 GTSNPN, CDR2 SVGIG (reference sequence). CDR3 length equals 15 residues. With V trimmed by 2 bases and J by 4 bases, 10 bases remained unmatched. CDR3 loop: CAWSQTTGRIYGYTF. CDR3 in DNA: TGTGCCTGGAGTCAAACGACAGGGAGAATCTATGGCTACACCTTC.

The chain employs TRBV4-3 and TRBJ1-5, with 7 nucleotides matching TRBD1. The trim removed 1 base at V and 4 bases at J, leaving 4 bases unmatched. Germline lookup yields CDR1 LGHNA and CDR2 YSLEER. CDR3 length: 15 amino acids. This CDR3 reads CASSQATGWNQPQHF. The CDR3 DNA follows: TGCGCCAGCAGCCAAGCGACAGGGTGGAATCAGCCCCAGCATTTT.

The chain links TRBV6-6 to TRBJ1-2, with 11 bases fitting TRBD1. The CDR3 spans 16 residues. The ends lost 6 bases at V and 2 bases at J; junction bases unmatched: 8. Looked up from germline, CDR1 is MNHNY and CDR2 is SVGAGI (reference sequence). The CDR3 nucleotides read TGTGCCAGCAGAAGCCAGTGGGACAGGGGGAACTATGGCTACACCTTC. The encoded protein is CASRSQWDRGNYGYTF.

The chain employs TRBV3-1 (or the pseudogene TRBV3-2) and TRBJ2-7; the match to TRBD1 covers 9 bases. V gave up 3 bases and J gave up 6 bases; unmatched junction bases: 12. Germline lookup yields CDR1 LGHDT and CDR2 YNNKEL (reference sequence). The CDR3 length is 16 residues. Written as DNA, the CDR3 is TGTGCCAGCAGCCAGCCCCCCGGGACAGGGTTTGTCGAGCAGTACTTC. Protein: CASSQPPGTGFVEQYF.

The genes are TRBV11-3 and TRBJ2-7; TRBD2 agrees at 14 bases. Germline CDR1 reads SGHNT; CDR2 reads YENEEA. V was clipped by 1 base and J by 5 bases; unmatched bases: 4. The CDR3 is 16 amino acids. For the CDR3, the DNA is TGTGCCAGCAGCTTAGGCGGGACTAGCGGGAGCAACGAGCAGTACTTC. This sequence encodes CASSLGGTSGSNEQYF.